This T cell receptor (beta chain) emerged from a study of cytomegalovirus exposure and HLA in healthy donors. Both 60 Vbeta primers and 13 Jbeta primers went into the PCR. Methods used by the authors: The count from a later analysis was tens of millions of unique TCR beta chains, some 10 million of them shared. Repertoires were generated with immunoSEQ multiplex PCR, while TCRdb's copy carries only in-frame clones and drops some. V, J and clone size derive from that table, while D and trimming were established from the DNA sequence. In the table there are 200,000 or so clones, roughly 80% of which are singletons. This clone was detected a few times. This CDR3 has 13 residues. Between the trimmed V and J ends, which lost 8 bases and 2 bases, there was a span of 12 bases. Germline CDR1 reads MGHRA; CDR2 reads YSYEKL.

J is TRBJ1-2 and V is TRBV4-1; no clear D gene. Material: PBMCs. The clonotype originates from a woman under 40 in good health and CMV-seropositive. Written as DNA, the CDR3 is TGCGCCAGCTCGGGAGGGAACAACTATGGCTACACCTTC. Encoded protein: CASSGGNNYGYTF.